Listed below are T cell receptor beta chains from one sample, sequenced in a study of blood T cell repertoires in COVID-19. Generated by immunoSEQ multiplex PCR, the TCRdb table keeps only in-frame clones and is missing some. Of approximately 130,000 clones detected, 84% appear once; the ten largest clones hold roughly 13%. Material: peripheral blood. These TCRs come from a human donor in a cohort sampled during active COVID-19. The CDR3 runs from the conserved cysteine through the conserved F or W. Each record gives: J gene, clone size, V gene, D gene, CDR3 protein, CDR3 DNA. A D gene is named only where the DNA matches it firmly. The size field is filled for only some rows; it gives once, few, many or a size class.

j_gene: TRBJ1-1; abundance: -; v_gene: TRBV28; d_gene: -; CDR3aa: CASSLSGGGTEAFF; CDR3nt: TGTGCCAGCAGTTTATCAGGCGGGGGTACTGAAGCTTTCTTT
j_gene: TRBJ2-7; abundance: -; v_gene: TRBV27; d_gene: -; CDR3aa: CASSLWPGDEQYF; CDR3nt: TGTGCCAGCAGTTTATGGCCGGGGGACGAGCAGTACTTC
j_gene: TRBJ1-2; abundance: -; v_gene: TRBV19; d_gene: -; CDR3aa: CASSPGGFRGYTF; CDR3nt: TGTGCCAGTAGCCCCGGGGGTTTCCGTGGCTACACCTTC
j_gene: TRBJ1-1; abundance: once; v_gene: TRBV3-1/TRBV3-2; d_gene: -; CDR3aa: CASSLPGTTEAFF; CDR3nt: TGTGCCAGCAGCCTACCCGGGACAACTGAAGCTTTCTTT
j_gene: TRBJ2-7; abundance: -; v_gene: TRBV6-6; d_gene: TRBD2; CDR3aa: CATRRGGAVYYEQYF; CDR3nt: TGTGCCACCCGACGGGGGGGGGCGGTTTACTACGAGCAGTACTTC
j_gene: TRBJ2-1; abundance: few; v_gene: TRBV4-1; d_gene: -; CDR3aa: CASSLAAYNEQFF; CDR3nt: TGCGCCAGCAGCCTAGCGGCCTACAATGAGCAGTTCTTC
j_gene: TRBJ2-7; abundance: -; v_gene: TRBV3-1/TRBV3-2; d_gene: TRBD2; CDR3aa: CASASRAGANSYEQYF; CDR3nt: TGTGCCAGCGCGAGCCGAGCGGGGGCGAACTCCTACGAGCAGTACTTC
j_gene: TRBJ2-1; abundance: once; v_gene: TRBV5-5; d_gene: TRBD2; CDR3aa: CASSGRLALYNEQFF; CDR3nt: TGTGCCAGCAGCGGGAGACTAGCGCTCTACAATGAGCAGTTCTTC
j_gene: TRBJ1-5; abundance: -; v_gene: TRBV30; d_gene: TRBD1; CDR3aa: CAWSDGQVERQPQHF; CDR3nt: TGTGCCTGGAGTGATGGACAGGTCGAGCGTCAGCCCCAGCATTTT
j_gene: TRBJ1-4; abundance: -; v_gene: TRBV4-2; d_gene: TRBD1; CDR3aa: CASSQDSRGREKLFF; CDR3nt: TGTGCCAGCAGCCAAGACAGCAGGGGGCGTGAAAAACTGTTTTTT
j_gene: TRBJ2-7; abundance: -; v_gene: TRBV5-1; d_gene: TRBD2; CDR3aa: CASSFLAGGYEQYF; CDR3nt: TGCGCCAGCAGCTTTCTAGCGGGGGGCTACGAGCAGTACTTC
j_gene: TRBJ2-7; abundance: -; v_gene: TRBV6-1; d_gene: -; CDR3aa: CASSEADTFDEQYF; CDR3nt: TGTGCCAGCAGTGAAGCAGACACCTTTGACGAGCAGTACTTC
j_gene: TRBJ2-3; abundance: -; v_gene: TRBV7-9; d_gene: -; CDR3aa: CVGIRDTDTQYF; CDR3nt: TGTGTGGGTATCAGGGACACAGATACGCAGTATTTT
j_gene: TRBJ1-2; abundance: -; v_gene: TRBV6-6; d_gene: TRBD1; CDR3aa: CASSWGQGQMYF; CDR3nt: TGTGCCAGCAGTTGGGGACAGGGACAGATGTACTTC
j_gene: TRBJ2-5; abundance: -; v_gene: TRBV30; d_gene: -; CDR3aa: CAWSAGPLGETQYF; CDR3nt: TGTGCCTGGTCAGCGGGCCCCCTGGGTGAGACCCAGTACTTC
j_gene: TRBJ2-7; abundance: -; v_gene: TRBV2; d_gene: TRBD2; CDR3aa: CASSVGAGGPAQYF; CDR3nt: TGTGCCAGCTCCGTCGGCGCGGGGGGACCGGCGCAGTACTTC
j_gene: TRBJ2-3; abundance: -; v_gene: TRBV12-3/TRBV12-4; d_gene: -; CDR3aa: CASSLGQPDTQYF; CDR3nt: TGTGCCAGCAGTTTAGGACAGCCAGATACGCAGTATTTT
j_gene: TRBJ2-7; abundance: -; v_gene: TRBV7-9; d_gene: -; CDR3aa: CASSLIRGEQYF; CDR3nt: TGTGCCAGCAGCTTAATCAGGGGTGAGCAGTACTTC
j_gene: TRBJ1-1; abundance: -; v_gene: TRBV6-5; d_gene: -; CDR3aa: CASTRDPLNTEAFF; CDR3nt: TGTGCCAGCACCCGGGATCCCCTGAACACTGAAGCTTTCTTT
j_gene: TRBJ2-3; abundance: -; v_gene: TRBV11-2; d_gene: -; CDR3aa: CASSRRLNPITTDTQYF; CDR3nt: TGTGCCAGCAGCCGACGACTAAACCCCATCACCACAGATACGCAGTATTTT